The present T cell receptor beta chain was sequenced within a study of blood T cells in healthy people across ages. Each donor was a healthy Caucasian individual from Russia, aged about 6 to 100. Ten or more counts support this clonotype. Primers used in a second PCR of roughly 6 to 11 cycles were a sample-barcoded 5' primer and a J-beta primer mix. MiXCR, applied by TCRdb to the 5' RACE reads, yields one record per CDR3 protein. Of approximately 960,000 distinct CDR3 sequences listed, almost 30% are singletons. The CDR3 runs 14 residues. V lost 3 bases, J lost 3 bases, and 3 bases stayed unmatched. Germline CDR1 reads SGHKS; CDR2 reads YYEKEE (reference sequence). These data were also reused for a study on T cells of mothers and their children.

The source is a woman between 40 and 55 years old in good health. The chain employs TRBV5-5 and TRBJ2-7, with 10 bases identical to TRBD1. Sequencing used blood. The DNA of the CDR3 is TGTGCCAGCAGCTGGCGGGACAGGGGCTACGAGCAGTACTTC. Its protein is CASSWRDRGYEQYF.